A selection of T cell receptor beta chains follows, all from one sample in a study of response to subunit inactivated influenza vaccine. Each CDR3 protein is one row after TCRdb ran MiXCR on the RT-PCR reads. The sample holds under 850,000 distinct CDR3 sequences, about 18% seen once. Sample: PBMCs from blood, taken 5 days after vaccination. The receptors here all came from a man aged 45-65 years who received an inactivated influenza vaccine. Each CDR3 is given with its conserved first and last residue. The D gene is left open where the match is weak. Size values are once, few and many counts, or a class for expanded clones, and some rows have none.

>NA|TRBJ2-2|TRBV13|NA
TGTGCCAGCAGTTCGCTCGCTAATCGTTACATCGGGGAGCTGTTTTTT
CASSSLANRYIGELFF
>NA|TRBJ1-1|TRBV10-3|TRBD1
TGTGCCATCAGTGAGACAGGGGGGCGTACTGAAGCTTTCTTT
CAISETGGRTEAFF
>few|TRBJ2-7|TRBV7-2|TRBD2
TGTGCCAGCAGCTACGGGACTAGCGGGAGCGAGCAGTACTTC
CASSYGTSGSEQYF
>few|TRBJ2-1|TRBV20-1|NA
TGCAGTGCTAGAGGTATGACTACCCACAATGAGCAGTTCTTC
CSARGMTTHNEQFF
>NA|TRBJ2-4|TRBV29-1|NA
TGCAGCGTCGAAGAAGACATTCAGTACTTC
CSVEEDIQYF
>few|TRBJ1-1|TRBV5-5|NA
TGTGCCAGCGGTCTGGGAGGGGGCACTGAAGCTTTCTTT
CASGLGGGTEAFF
>NA|TRBJ1-2|TRBV27|NA
TGTGCCAGCAGTTTTGACGGAAACTATGGCTACACCTTC
CASSFDGNYGYTF
>many|TRBJ1-1|TRBV5-1|NA
TGCGCCAGCAGCTTGGCCTTATCGGCAGGCGGTTTTAGCTTT
CASSLALSAGGFSF
>NA|TRBJ2-7|TRBV20-1|NA
TGCAGTGGCTTGGGACTTAGCTCCTACGAGCAGTACTTC
CSGLGLSSYEQYF
>NA|TRBJ2-3|TRBV29-1|TRBD2
TGCAGCGTTGATAGTATATTAGCGGGGGCCGCAGATACGCAGTATTTT
CSVDSILAGAADTQYF
>once|TRBJ2-5|TRBV20-1|TRBD2
TGCAGTGCTGGGGGACTAGTGAGGTACCAAGAGACCCAGTACTTC
CSAGGLVRYQETQYF
>few|TRBJ2-5|TRBV5-1|TRBD1
TGCGCCAGCAGCGGACAGGGGAAAGAGACCCAGTACTTC
CASSGQGKETQYF
>NA|TRBJ2-3|TRBV28|TRBD2
TGTGCCAGCAGCCAAAGACTAGCGGGAGATAGAGATACGCAGTATTTT
CASSQRLAGDRDTQYF
>few|TRBJ2-7|TRBV24-1|TRBD2
TGTGCCACCAGTACGGCGGGAGGGCCCGCCGAGCAGTACTTC
CATSTAGGPAEQYF
>NA|TRBJ2-7|TRBV27|NA
TGTGCCAGCAGTTTTGGGGACATGGAACACGAGCAGTACTTC
CASSFGDMEHEQYF
>NA|TRBJ2-5|TRBV14|NA
TGTGCCAGCAGCCAAGATCTCGGGACCGAAGAGACCCAGTACTTC
CASSQDLGTEETQYF
>few|TRBJ2-5|TRBV7-9|NA
TGTGCCAGCAGCTTAAGATTCGGGTTGACACAAGAGACCCAGTACTTC
CASSLRFGLTQETQYF
>NA|TRBJ2-7|TRBV29-1|NA
TGCAGCGTTGAAGAGCCCGGGTCAGGAACCTACGAGCAGTACTTC
CSVEEPGSGTYEQYF
>NA|TRBJ2-1|TRBV12-3/TRBV12-4|NA
TGTGCCAGCAGTTTAGCGCTAGGGGGGGGGCTAGGCAATGAGCAGTTCTTC
CASSLALGGGLGNEQFF
>few|TRBJ2-5|TRBV5-1|TRBD1
TGCGCCAGCAGAGGGGGCAGCGGACAAGAGACCCAGTACTTC
CASRGGSGQETQYF
>NA|TRBJ1-5|TRBV14|NA
TGTGCCAGCAGCCAAGAAACTAGGGAGGGGAGCAATCAGCCCCAGCATTTT
CASSQETREGSNQPQHF
>few|TRBJ2-5|TRBV12-3/TRBV12-4|TRBD1
TGTGCCAGCAGTTTCGAAGTGACAGGGGGAGAGACCCAGTACTTC
CASSFEVTGGETQYF
>NA|TRBJ2-7|TRBV12-3/TRBV12-4|TRBD2
TGTGCCAGCAGTTTATCAGCGGGAGACTCCTACGAGCAGTACTTC
CASSLSAGDSYEQYF
>NA|TRBJ2-7|TRBV2|NA
TGTGCCAGCAACCGATACTACGAGCAGTACTTC
CASNRYYEQYF